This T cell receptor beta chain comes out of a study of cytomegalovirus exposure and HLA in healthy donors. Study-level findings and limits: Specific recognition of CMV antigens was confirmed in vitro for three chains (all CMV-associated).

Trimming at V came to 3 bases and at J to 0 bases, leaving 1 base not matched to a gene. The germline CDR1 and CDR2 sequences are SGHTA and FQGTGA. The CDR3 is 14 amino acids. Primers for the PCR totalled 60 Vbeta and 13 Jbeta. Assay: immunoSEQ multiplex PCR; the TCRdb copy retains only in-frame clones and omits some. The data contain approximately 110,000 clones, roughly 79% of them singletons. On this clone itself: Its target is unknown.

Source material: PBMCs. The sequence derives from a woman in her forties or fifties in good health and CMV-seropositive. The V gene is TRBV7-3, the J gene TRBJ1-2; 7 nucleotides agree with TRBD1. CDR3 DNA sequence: TGTGCCAGCAGCTTGGGGACAGCTAACTATGGCTACACCTTC. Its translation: CASSLGTANYGYTF.